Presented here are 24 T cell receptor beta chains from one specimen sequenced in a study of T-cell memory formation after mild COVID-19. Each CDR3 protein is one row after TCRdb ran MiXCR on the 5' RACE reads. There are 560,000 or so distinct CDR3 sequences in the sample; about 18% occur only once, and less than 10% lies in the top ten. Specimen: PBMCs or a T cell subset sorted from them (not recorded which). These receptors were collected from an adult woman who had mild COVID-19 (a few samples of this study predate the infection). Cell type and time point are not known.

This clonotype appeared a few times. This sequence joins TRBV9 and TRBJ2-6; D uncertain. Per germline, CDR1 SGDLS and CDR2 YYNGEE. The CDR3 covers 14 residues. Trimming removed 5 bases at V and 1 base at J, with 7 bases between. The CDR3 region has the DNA TGTGCCAGCAGTGCCCCATCTGGGGCCAACGTCCTGACTTTC. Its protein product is CASSAPSGANVLTF.

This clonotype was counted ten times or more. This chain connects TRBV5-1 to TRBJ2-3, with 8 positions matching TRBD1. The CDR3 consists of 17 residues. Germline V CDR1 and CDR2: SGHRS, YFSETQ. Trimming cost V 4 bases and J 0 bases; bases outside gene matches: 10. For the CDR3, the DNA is TGCGCCAGCAGCCAAAACCCACAGGGGGAAAGCACAGATACGCAGTATTTT. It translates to CASSQNPQGESTDTQYF.

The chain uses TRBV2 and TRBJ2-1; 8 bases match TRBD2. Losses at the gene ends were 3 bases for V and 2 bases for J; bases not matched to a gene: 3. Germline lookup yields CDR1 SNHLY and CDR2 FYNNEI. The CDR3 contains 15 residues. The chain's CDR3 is CASSEGRGAYNEQFF. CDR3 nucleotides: TGTGCCAGCAGTGAGGGGCGGGGGGCCTACAATGAGCAGTTCTTC.

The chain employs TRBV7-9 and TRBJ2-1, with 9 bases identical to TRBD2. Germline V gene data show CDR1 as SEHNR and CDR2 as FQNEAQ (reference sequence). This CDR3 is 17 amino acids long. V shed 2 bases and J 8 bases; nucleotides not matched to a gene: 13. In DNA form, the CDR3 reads TGTGCCAGCAGCTTATTTTCTAGCGGGGTAGTTTCGGATGAGCAGTTCTTC. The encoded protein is CASSLFSSGVVSDEQFF.

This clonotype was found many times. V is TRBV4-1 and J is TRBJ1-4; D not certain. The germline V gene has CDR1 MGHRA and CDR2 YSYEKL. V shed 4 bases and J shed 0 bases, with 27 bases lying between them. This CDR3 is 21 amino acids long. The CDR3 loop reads CASSRGQTVNSRITTNEKLFF. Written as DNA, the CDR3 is TGCGCCAGCAGCCGAGGCCAAACCGTAAACTCGAGAATTACAACTAATGAAAAACTGTTTTTT.

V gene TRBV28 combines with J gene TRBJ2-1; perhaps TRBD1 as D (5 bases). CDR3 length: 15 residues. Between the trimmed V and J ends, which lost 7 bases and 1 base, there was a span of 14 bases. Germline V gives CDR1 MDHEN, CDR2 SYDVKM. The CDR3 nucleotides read TGTGCCAGCACAGGGTGGGGAACGTCCTACAATGAGCAGTTCTTC. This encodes CASTGWGTSYNEQFF.

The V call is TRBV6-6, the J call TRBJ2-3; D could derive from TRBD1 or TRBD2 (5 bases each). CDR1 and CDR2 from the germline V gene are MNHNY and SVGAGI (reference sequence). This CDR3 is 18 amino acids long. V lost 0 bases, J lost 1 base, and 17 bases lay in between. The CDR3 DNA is TGTGCCAGCAGTTACTCGATCGGGGCGTCCAGGGGCACAGATACGCAGTATTTT. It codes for CASSYSIGASRGTDTQYF.

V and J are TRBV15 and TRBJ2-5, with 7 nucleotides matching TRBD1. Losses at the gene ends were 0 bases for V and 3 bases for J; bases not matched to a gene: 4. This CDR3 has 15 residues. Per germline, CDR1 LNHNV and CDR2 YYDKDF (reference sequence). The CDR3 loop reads CATSRDHGTEETQYF. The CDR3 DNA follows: TGTGCCACCAGCAGAGACCATGGGACAGAAGAGACCCAGTACTTC.

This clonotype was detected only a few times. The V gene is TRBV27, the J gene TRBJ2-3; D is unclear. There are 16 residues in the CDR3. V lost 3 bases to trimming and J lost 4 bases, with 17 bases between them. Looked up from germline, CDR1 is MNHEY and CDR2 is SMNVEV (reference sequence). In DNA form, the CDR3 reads TGTGCCAGCAGTTTTTGGGGTGGCCGAGAAGCAGATACGCAGTATTTT. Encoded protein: CASSFWGGREADTQYF.

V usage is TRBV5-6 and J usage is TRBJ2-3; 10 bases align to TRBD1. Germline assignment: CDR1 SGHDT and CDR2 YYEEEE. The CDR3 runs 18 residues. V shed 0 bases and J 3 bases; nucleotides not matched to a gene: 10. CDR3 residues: CASSLGQGANVGTDTQYF. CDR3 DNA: TGTGCCAGCAGCTTGGGACAGGGGGCGAATGTGGGGACAGATACGCAGTATTTT.

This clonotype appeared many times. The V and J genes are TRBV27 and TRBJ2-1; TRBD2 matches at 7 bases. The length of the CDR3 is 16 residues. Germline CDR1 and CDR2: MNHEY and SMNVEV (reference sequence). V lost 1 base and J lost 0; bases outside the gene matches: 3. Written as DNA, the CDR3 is TGTGCCAGCAGTTTATTGGGGGGGAGCTCCTACAATGAGCAGTTCTTC. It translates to CASSLLGGSSYNEQFF.

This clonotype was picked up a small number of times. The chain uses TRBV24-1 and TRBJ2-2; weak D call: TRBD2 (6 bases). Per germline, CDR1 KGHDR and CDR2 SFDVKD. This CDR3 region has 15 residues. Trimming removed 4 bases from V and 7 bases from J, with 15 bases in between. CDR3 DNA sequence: TGTGCCACCAGTGACTCTAGCGCTTCTGGCGGGGAGCTGTTTTTT. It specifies CATSDSSASGGELFF.

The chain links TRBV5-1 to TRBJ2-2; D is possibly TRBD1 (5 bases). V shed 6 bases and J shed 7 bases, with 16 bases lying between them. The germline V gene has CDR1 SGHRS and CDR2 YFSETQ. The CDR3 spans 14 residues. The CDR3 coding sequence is TGCGCCAGCACCCGGACAATTTCGATCGGGGAGCTGTTTTTT. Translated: CASTRTISIGELFF.

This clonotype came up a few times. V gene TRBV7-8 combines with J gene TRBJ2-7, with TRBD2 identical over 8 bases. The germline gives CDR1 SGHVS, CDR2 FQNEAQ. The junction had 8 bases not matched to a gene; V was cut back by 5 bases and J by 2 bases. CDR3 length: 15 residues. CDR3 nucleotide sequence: TGTGCCAGCAGCCCCGGGAGGGCGATTACCTACGAGCAGTACTTC. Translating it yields CASSPGRAITYEQYF.

The CDR3 sequence: CAWRGTVNTEAFF. In DNA, the CDR3 is TGTGCCTGGAGGGGGACAGTGAACACTGAAGCTTTCTTT. The V gene is TRBV30, the J gene TRBJ1-1; 7 positions match TRBD1. This CDR3 has 13 residues. CDR1 GTSNPN and CDR2 SVGIG come from the germline V gene (reference sequence). V shed 3 bases, J shed 0 bases, and the junction held 1 base outside the gene matches.

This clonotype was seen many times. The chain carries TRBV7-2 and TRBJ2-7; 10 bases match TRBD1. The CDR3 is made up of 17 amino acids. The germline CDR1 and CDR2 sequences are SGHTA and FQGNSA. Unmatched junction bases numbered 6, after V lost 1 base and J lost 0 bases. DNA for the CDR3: TGTGCCAGCAGCTTAGGGACAGGGGGTTTTTCCTCCTACGAGCAGTACTTC. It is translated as CASSLGTGGFSSYEQYF.

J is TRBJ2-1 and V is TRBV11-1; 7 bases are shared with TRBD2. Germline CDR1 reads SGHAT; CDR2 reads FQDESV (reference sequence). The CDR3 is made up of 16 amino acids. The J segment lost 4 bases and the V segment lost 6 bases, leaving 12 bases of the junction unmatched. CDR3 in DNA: TGTGCCAGCAGTTTGACTAGCCATTCGGGTTACAATGAGCAGTTCTTC. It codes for CASSLTSHSGYNEQFF.

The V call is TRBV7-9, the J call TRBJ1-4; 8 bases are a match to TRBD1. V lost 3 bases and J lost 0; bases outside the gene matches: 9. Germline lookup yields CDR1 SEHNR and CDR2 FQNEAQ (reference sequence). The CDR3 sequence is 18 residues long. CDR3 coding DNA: TGTGCCAGCAGCTTCAAGACAGGGGCCTTTGCAACTAATGAAAAACTGTTTTTT. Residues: CASSFKTGAFATNEKLFF.

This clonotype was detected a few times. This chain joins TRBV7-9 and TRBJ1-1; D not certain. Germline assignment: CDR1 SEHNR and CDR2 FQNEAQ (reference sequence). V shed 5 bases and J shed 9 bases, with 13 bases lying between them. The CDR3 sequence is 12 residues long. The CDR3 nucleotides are TGTGCCAGCAGCCTATACCGGGATAAAGCTTTCTTT. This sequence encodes CASSLYRDKAFF.

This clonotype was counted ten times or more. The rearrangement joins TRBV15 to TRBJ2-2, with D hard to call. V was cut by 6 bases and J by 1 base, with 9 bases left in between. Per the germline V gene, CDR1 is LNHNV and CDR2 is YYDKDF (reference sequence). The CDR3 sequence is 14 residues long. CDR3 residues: CATRLLRNTGELFF. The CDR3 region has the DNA TGTGCCACCAGGTTGCTGAGGAACACCGGGGAGCTGTTTTTT. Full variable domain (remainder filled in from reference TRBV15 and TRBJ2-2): DAMVIQNPRYQVTQFGKPVTLSCSQTLNHNVMYWYQQKSSQAPKLLFHYYDKDFNNEADTPDNFQSRRPNTSFCFLDIRSPGLGDTAMYLCATRLLRNTGELFFGEGSRLTVL.

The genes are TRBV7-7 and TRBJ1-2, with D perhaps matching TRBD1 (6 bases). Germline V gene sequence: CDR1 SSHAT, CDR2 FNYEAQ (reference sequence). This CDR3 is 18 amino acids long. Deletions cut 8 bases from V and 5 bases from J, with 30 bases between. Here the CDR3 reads CASALNPPNRARIYGYTF. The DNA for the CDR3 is TGTGCCAGCGCCCTTAACCCTCCCAACAGGGCTCGGATTTATGGCTACACCTTC.

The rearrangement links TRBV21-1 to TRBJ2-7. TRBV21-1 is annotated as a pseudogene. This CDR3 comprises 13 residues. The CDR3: CASTQFLRDEQYF. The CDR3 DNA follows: TGTGCCAGCACCCAGTTCCTTCGGGACGAGCAGTACTTC.

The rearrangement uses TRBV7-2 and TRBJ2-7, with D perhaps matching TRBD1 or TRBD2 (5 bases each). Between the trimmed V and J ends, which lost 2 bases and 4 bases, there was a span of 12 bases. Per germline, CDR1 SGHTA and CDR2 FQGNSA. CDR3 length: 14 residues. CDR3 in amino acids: CASSLQGEFYEQYF. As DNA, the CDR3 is TGTGCCAGCAGCTTACAGGGAGAGTTTTACGAGCAGTACTTC.

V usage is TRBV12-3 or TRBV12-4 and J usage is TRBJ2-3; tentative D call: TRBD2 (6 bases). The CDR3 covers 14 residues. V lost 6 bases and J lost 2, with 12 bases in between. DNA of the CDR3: TGTGCCAGCAGACCGGGACTGTACACAGATACGCAGTATTTT. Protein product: CASRPGLYTDTQYF.